Below are 9 T cell receptor beta chains sequenced from a single sample in a study of vaccination effects on CD4 cells after COVID-19. Peptide-pool stimulation followed by sequencing identified expanded antigen-specific CD4+ clonotypes in the ViraFEST assay. The authors isolated CD4+ T cells after approximately 9 days of culture. It was two doses of either the BNT162b2 or mRNA-1273 vaccine that participants received. Generated by immunoSEQ multiplex PCR, the TCRdb table keeps only in-frame clones and is missing some. The sample contains 40,000 to 50,000 clones, nearly 75% of which appear only once. Antigens for these TCRs are unknown. This sample comprised CD4+ T cells from PBMCs cultured with HCoV-OC43 spike peptides, obtained after COVID-19 vaccination. Described subset: HCoV-OC43 spike overlapping peptide pool stimulation. The source of these receptors is a human donor who received a COVID-19 vaccine.

The genes are TRBV24-1 and TRBJ2-1, with a weak D call TRBD1 (6 bases). CDR1 is KGHDR, CDR2 SFDVKD, per germline. V lost 2 bases, J lost 14 bases, and 15 bases lay in between. The CDR3 spans 13 residues. The CDR3 reads CATSDSRQTGEFF. The CDR3 nucleotides read TGTGCCACCAGTGATTCTAGGCAGACAGGAGAGTTCTTC.

This chain uses TRBV3-1 (or the pseudogene TRBV3-2) with TRBJ2-7, with D maybe TRBD1 (6 bases). Germline CDR1 reads LGHDT; CDR2 reads YNNKEL (reference sequence). V was shortened by 4 bases and J by 2 bases, with 9 bases between the two germline ends. The CDR3 is 13 amino acids. CDR3 sequence reads: CASSRTETYEQYF. The CDR3, as DNA: TGTGCCAGCAGCCGGACAGAGACCTACGAGCAGTACTTC.

The chain couples TRBV5-1 to TRBJ2-3, with TRBD2 identical over 8 bases. The V gene end was trimmed by 6 bases and the J gene end by 3 bases; junction bases not matched to a gene: 9. This CDR3 has 15 residues. Looked up from germline, CDR1 is SGHRS and CDR2 is YFSETQ. Here the CDR3 reads CASKAGESWTDTQYF. The CDR3 DNA sequence: TGCGCCAGCAAAGCGGGAGAGTCTTGGACAGATACGCAGTATTTT.

The V and J genes are TRBV6-5 and TRBJ2-7, with TRBD1 matching over 12 bases. This CDR3 contains 16 residues. Germline V gene sequence: CDR1 MNHEY, CDR2 SVGAGI. Trimming took 2 bases from V and 0 from J; bases not matched to a gene: 2. CDR3 in amino acids: CASSYGTGGDSYEQYF. CDR3 in DNA: TGTGCCAGCAGTTACGGGACAGGGGGCGACTCCTACGAGCAGTACTTC.

V is TRBV27 and J is TRBJ2-3; 8 bases are shared with TRBD2. This CDR3 has 16 residues. The germline CDR1 and CDR2 sequences are MNHEY and SMNVEV (reference sequence). Trimming at V came to 0 bases and at J to 1 base, leaving 3 bases not matched to a gene. CDR3: CASSLSNGGGTDTQYF. For the CDR3, the DNA is TGTGCCAGCAGTTTATCGAACGGGGGGGGCACAGATACGCAGTATTTT.

The chain couples TRBV29-1 to TRBJ1-1; 9 positions match TRBD1. J gave up 5 bases and V 3 bases, and 10 bases lay outside the gene matches. Per the germline V gene, CDR1 is SQVTM and CDR2 is ANQGSEA. CDR3 length: 15 amino acids. CDR3 in amino acids: CSVEPQGARLTEAFF. CDR3 DNA sequence: TGCAGCGTTGAGCCACAGGGGGCTCGGTTAACTGAAGCTTTCTTT.

The rearrangement links TRBV6-5 to TRBJ2-5; D might be TRBD2 (5 bases). The germline V gene encodes CDR1 MNHEY and CDR2 SVGAGI. V dropped 10 bases and J dropped 5 bases, with 14 bases sitting between them. This CDR3 has 12 amino acids. The CDR3 DNA reads as TGTGCCACGAAGCGGTCCGGGGAGACCCAGTACTTC. Translated, it gives CATKRSGETQYF.

The chain employs TRBV29-1 and TRBJ2-3; 10 positions match TRBD2. The germline V gene encodes CDR1 SQVTM and CDR2 ANQGSEA. The ends lost 4 bases at V and 14 bases at J; junction bases unmatched: 15. CDR3 size: 14 residues. CDR3 loop: CSVVRRLAGESLYF. CDR3 sequence (DNA): TGCAGCGTTGTCAGGCGTCTAGCGGGAGAATCGCTGTATTTT.

The chain recombines TRBV7-2 with TRBJ2-1, with 11 bases fitting TRBD2. Germline lookup yields CDR1 SGHTA and CDR2 FQGNSA. CDR3 length: 14 residues. Losses at the gene ends were 5 bases for V and 13 bases for J; bases not matched to a gene: 10. The CDR3 sequence is CASSPQRTSGQQFF. Here the CDR3 DNA reads TGTGCCAGCAGCCCTCAACGGACTAGCGGGCAACAGTTCTTC.